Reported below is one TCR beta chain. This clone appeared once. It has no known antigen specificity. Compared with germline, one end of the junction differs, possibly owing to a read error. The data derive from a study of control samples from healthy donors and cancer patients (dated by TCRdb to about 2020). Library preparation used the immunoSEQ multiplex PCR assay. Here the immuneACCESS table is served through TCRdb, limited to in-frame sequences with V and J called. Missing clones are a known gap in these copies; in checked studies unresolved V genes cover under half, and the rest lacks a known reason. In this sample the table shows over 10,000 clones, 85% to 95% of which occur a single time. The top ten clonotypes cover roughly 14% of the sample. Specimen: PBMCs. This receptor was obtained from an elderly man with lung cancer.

At the DNA level, the sequence is TGTGCCAGCAGCCCTGGGACAGGGGCACTCTTC. The resulting protein is CASSPGTGALF. The chain is assembled from TRBV7-8 and TRBJ2-1; 10 of the junction bases match TRBD1. According to the germline V gene, CDR1 reads SGHVS and CDR2 reads FQNEAQ. The CDR3 goes from the cysteine to the phenylalanine over 11 residues. Of the read, only the CDR3 DNA is kept; its 33 bases are in frame from base 1.